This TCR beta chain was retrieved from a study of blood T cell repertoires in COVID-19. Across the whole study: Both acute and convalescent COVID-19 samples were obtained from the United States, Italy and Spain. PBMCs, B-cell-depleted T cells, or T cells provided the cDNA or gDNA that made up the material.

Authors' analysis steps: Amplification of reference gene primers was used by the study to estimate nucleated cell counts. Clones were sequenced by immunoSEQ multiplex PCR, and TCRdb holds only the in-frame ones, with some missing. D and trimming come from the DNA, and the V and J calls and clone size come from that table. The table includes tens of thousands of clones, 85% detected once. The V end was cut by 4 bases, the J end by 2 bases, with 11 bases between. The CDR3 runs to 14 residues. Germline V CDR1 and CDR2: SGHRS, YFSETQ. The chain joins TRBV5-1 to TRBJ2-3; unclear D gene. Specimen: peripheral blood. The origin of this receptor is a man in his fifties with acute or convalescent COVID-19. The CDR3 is CASSLTLPTDTQYF. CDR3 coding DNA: TGCGCCAGCAGCCTGACACTCCCCACAGATACGCAGTATTTT.